This T cell receptor (beta chain) was identified during a study of cytomegalovirus exposure and HLA in healthy donors. Trimming removed 9 bases at V and 0 bases at J, with 3 bases between. Germline V gene data show CDR1 as LNHDA and CDR2 as SQIVND (reference sequence). The CDR3 extends over 11 amino acids. PCR employed 60 Vbeta and 13 Jbeta primers. The table came from immunoSEQ multiplex PCR; TCRdb's copy has only in-frame clones and leaves some out. Of 110,000 to 150,000 clones listed, 75% to 80% were seen once; the top ten hold approximately 1.5%. This clone was seen more than once but under ten times. Its antigen is currently unknown. Overall study findings and caveats: Certain sequence variants were highly shared and formed a cluster, and this cluster was likely a sequencing artifact.

The J gene is TRBJ2-1, the V gene TRBV19; D gene uncertain. This clonotype was obtained from a woman aged 30 to 39 in good health and CMV-seronegative. The specimen was PBMCs. CDR3 DNA sequence: TGTGCCAGCGGCTCCTACAATGAGCAGTTCTTC. Its translation is CASGSYNEQFF.